The 28 T cell receptor beta chains reported below all come from one sample, sequenced in a study of T cells in Graves' hyperthyroidism and ophthalmopathy. It was RNA transcripts that yielded the amplified TCR beta CDR3 regions. First-round RT-PCR with HTBI primers amplified the TCR CDR3 region. TCRdb re-derived calls from the multiplex PCR reads in MiXCR, one entry per CDR3 protein. The data contain fewer than 800,000 distinct CDR3 sequences, roughly 17% of them singletons. Sequences were obtained from blood. The receptors were sampled from a man aged 18 to 35 with Graves' hyperthyroidism.

This rearrangement joins TRBV3-1 to TRBJ2-3; D unresolved. Germline V CDR1 and CDR2: LGHDT, YNNKEL (reference sequence). The CDR3 runs to 17 residues. V was trimmed by 0 bases and J by 0 bases, leaving 13 bases between them. The CDR3 sequence: CASSQEFPGSSTDTQYF. The CDR3 DNA follows: TGTGCCAGCAGCCAAGAGTTCCCAGGCAGTAGCACAGATACGCAGTATTTT.

This clonotype came up many times. The chain links TRBV20-1 to TRBJ1-2; a possible D gene is TRBD1 (6 bases). Germline V lookup: CDR1 DFQATT, CDR2 SNEGSKA (reference sequence). Between the trimmed V and J ends, which lost 5 bases and 3 bases, there was a span of 10 bases. The CDR3 is 12 amino acids. The CDR3 DNA reads as TGCAGTGCTCCTCGGACAGACTATGGCTACACCTTC. Its protein product is CSAPRTDYGYTF.

This clonotype was counted ten times or more. The rearrangement links TRBV6-1 to TRBJ1-2; D is ambiguous. This CDR3 has 12 amino acids. Deletions cut 0 bases from V and 4 bases from J, with 3 bases between. Germline V lookup: CDR1 MNHNS, CDR2 SASEGT. CDR3: CASSEATYGYTF. The CDR3 DNA sequence: TGTGCCAGCAGTGAAGCTACCTATGGCTACACCTTC.

This clonotype came up a few times. The chain uses TRBV7-9 and TRBJ2-1; 12 bases are a match to TRBD2. The CDR3 has 17 amino acids. From germline, CDR1 is SEHNR and CDR2 FQNEAQ (reference sequence). V was clipped by 2 bases and J by 6 bases; unmatched bases: 8. CDR3: CASSLSLASGRGNEQFF. The CDR3 coding sequence is TGTGCCAGCAGCTTATCCCTGGCTAGCGGGAGGGGCAATGAGCAGTTCTTC.

This chain connects TRBV7-9 to TRBJ2-1; 14 bases are shared with TRBD2. The CDR3 sequence is 16 residues long. V shed 4 bases, J shed 4 bases, and the junction held 3 bases outside the gene matches. Germline V gene lookup returns CDR1 SEHNR and CDR2 FQNEAQ (reference sequence). The CDR3 DNA reads TGTGCCAGCAGCTACGGGACTAGCGGGGGTTACAATGAGCAGTTCTTC. Its protein product is CASSYGTSGGYNEQFF. The complete variable domain, with remaining parts taken from reference TRBV7-9 and TRBJ2-1, reads DTGVSQNPRHKITKRGQNVTFRCDPISEHNRLYWYRQTLGQGPEFLTYFQNEAQLEKSRLLSDRFSAERPKGSFSTLEIQRTEQGDSAMYLCASSYGTSGGYNEQFFGPGTRLTVL.

Concerning this clonotype: A much larger clone differs from this one at a single base, so this may be a read error. V and J are TRBV12-3 or TRBV12-4 and TRBJ2-4, with 7 nucleotides matching TRBD2. V lost 4 bases and J lost 0; bases outside the gene matches: 12. The CDR3 spans 18 residues. This CDR3 reads CASSSGGGKEVAKNIQYF. For the CDR3, the DNA is TGTGCCAGCAGTTCCGGGGGAGGGAAGGAGGTAGCCAAAAACATTCAGTACTTC.

This sequence joins TRBV27 and TRBJ2-6; 10 bases line up with TRBD2. In germline, CDR1 is MNHEY, CDR2 SMNVEV (reference sequence). CDR3 length equals 18 residues. V gave up 5 bases and J gave up 3 bases; unmatched junction bases: 10. The CDR3 DNA sequence: TGTGCCAGCAGTCCTGAGGCTAGCGGGAGATTTGGGGCCAACGTCCTGACTTTC. Translating gives CASSPEASGRFGANVLTF. The full variable domain, rest sourced from reference TRBV27 and TRBJ2-6, is EAQVTQNPRYLITVTGKKLTVTCSQNMNHEYMSWYRQDPGLGLRQIYYSMNVEVTDKGDVPEGYKVSRKEKRNFPLILESPSPNQTSLYFCASSPEASGRFGANVLTFGAGSRLTVL.

This clonotype was seen ten or more times. The chain has TRBV11-2 and TRBJ1-2; D possibly corresponds to TRBD1 (6 bases). This CDR3 has 15 residues. CDR1 SGHAT and CDR2 FQNNGV come from the germline V gene. The V end lost 5 bases, the J end lost 2 bases, and 15 bases lay between the germline ends. This chain's CDR3 is CASSPISGHNYGYTF. Here the CDR3 DNA reads TGTGCCAGCAGCCCAATATCGGGACACAACTATGGCTACACCTTC.

The table lists this clonotype with a few counts. J is TRBJ2-3 and V is TRBV3-1, with 8 bases aligning to TRBD2. V was clipped by 5 bases and J by 4 bases; unmatched bases: 11. The CDR3 covers 16 residues. Germline V lookup: CDR1 LGHDT, CDR2 YNNKEL (reference sequence). This CDR3 is CASSRTGTSLSDTQYF. CDR3 bases: TGTGCCAGCAGCAGAACCGGGACTAGTCTGTCAGATACGCAGTATTTT.

This rearrangement joins TRBV6-2 or TRBV6-3 to TRBJ1-2, with TRBD1 as a possible D gene (5 bases). Trimming shortened V by 7 bases and J by 2 bases, and 11 bases separated the two germline ends. This CDR3 has 13 residues. CDR1 is MNHEY, CDR2 SVGEGT, per germline. The CDR3 bases are TGTGCCAGCACCCACGGGGGGAACTATGGCTACACCTTC. It codes for CASTHGGNYGYTF.

This clonotype was observed a handful of times. The genes are TRBV6-1 and TRBJ2-5; either TRBD1 or TRBD2 may supply D (5 bases each). This CDR3 contains 15 residues. Germline V gene sequence: CDR1 MNHNS, CDR2 SASEGT. V lost 7 bases, J lost 2 bases, and 17 bases lay in between. CDR3 in DNA: TGTGCCAGCACCCCGGGACGGTCAACACAAGAGACCCAGTACTTC. Amino acids: CASTPGRSTQETQYF.

The chain carries TRBV6-5 and TRBJ2-4; D is ambiguous. The germline V gene encodes CDR1 MNHEY and CDR2 SVGAGI. This CDR3 has 12 amino acids. V lost 2 bases and J 4 bases, leaving 3 bases between the germline ends. Here the CDR3 reads CASSYTKNIQYF. CDR3 DNA sequence: TGTGCCAGCAGTTACACGAAAAACATTCAGTACTTC.

In this sample, this clonotype turned up many times. The chain uses TRBV19 and TRBJ1-1, with D possibly being TRBD1 (5 bases). Trimming left V 9 bases short and J 4 bases short, with 12 bases between. The CDR3 runs 12 residues. From germline, CDR1 is LNHDA and CDR2 SQIVND (reference sequence). CDR3 in DNA: TGTGCCAGCTCCATGGGGGGCACTGAAGCTTTCTTT. Translation gives CASSMGGTEAFF.

This clonotype was seen a few times. V gene TRBV29-1 combines with J gene TRBJ2-5; the D gene is possibly TRBD1 (6 bases). CDR1 is SQVTM, CDR2 ANQGSEA, per germline. The CDR3 totals 12 residues. V was cut by 7 bases and J by 5 bases, with 14 bases left in between. The CDR3: CSGGFRGETQYF. The DNA for the CDR3 is TGCAGCGGGGGGTTTAGGGGGGAGACCCAGTACTTC. Based on the CDR3 plus reference TRBV29-1 and TRBJ2-5, the full variable domain is SAVISQKPSRDICQRGTSLTIQCQVDSQVTMMFWYRQQPGQSLTLIATANQGSEATYESGFVIDKFPISRPNLTFSTLTVSNMSPEDSSIYLCSGGFRGETQYFGPGTRLLVL.

This clonotype occurred many times. This chain links TRBV2 with TRBJ1-2, with 9 bases aligning to TRBD1. This CDR3 is 14 amino acids long. V shed 3 bases, J shed 8 bases, and the junction held 7 bases outside the gene matches. The V gene's germline CDR1 is SNHLY and CDR2 FYNNEI. CDR3 sequence (DNA): TGTGCCAGCAGTGAGGGGACAGGGATCGGGGGCTACACCTTC. Amino acid sequence: CASSEGTGIGGYTF. Combining the CDR3 with reference TRBV2 and TRBJ1-2 gives the whole variable domain EPEVTQTPSHQVTQMGQEVILRCVPISNHLYFYWYRQILGQKVEFLVSFYNNEISEKSEIFDDQFSVERPDGSNFTLKIRSTKLEDSAMYFCASSEGTGIGGYTFGSGTRLTVV.

This clonotype was counted many times. V gene TRBV10-3 combines with J gene TRBJ2-7; TRBD2 is a possible D gene (6 bases). Trimming stripped 8 bases from V and 0 bases from J, with 11 bases between. CDR1 and CDR2 from the germline V gene are ENHRY and SYGVKD. This CDR3 region has 13 residues. CDR3 nucleotide sequence: TGTGCCATCCGGGTTAGCGGCTCCTACGAGCAGTACTTC. It specifies CAIRVSGSYEQYF.

In its sample, this clonotype was seen a few times. The CDR3 here is CASSEPLNTEAFF. The CDR3 coding sequence is TGTGCCAGCAGTGAACCATTGAACACTGAAGCTTTCTTT. V is TRBV6-1 and J is TRBJ1-1; D gene unclear. CDR3 length equals 13 residues. Deletions cut 2 bases from V and 0 bases from J, with 4 bases between. The germline CDR1 and CDR2 sequences are MNHNS and SASEGT.

This clonotype was recorded a few times. The chain uses TRBV25-1 and TRBJ1-2, with D perhaps matching TRBD1 (5 bases). The CDR3 runs 16 residues. The V end lost 4 bases, the J end lost 6 bases, and 21 bases lay between the germline ends. CDR1 and CDR2 (germline): MGHDK, SYGVNS. DNA of the CDR3: TGTGCCAGCAGTGGAGGGGTGCCCACAGCCGAGAATGGCTACACCTTC. It encodes CASSGGVPTAENGYTF.

This clonotype has a count of ten or more. The chain is built from TRBV30 and TRBJ2-3, with a tentative D call TRBD2 (5 bases). The CDR3 length is 15 residues. Germline-derived CDR1 and CDR2 are GTSNPN and SVGIG (reference sequence). V lost 1 base and J lost 1, with 12 bases in between. The CDR3 region is CAWSEQLGGTDTQYF. Here the CDR3 DNA reads TGTGCCTGGAGTGAACAGCTCGGGGGCACAGATACGCAGTATTTT.

This clonotype has ten or more counts. The chain combines TRBV12-3 or TRBV12-4 with TRBJ1-3, with 9 positions matching TRBD1. V lost 2 bases and J lost 7; bases outside the gene matches: 3. The CDR3 covers 14 residues. Written as DNA, the CDR3 is TGTGCCAGCAGTTTATACAGGGGGCCGAACACCATATATTTT. It is translated as CASSLYRGPNTIYF.

This clonotype was counted many times. The chain couples TRBV3-1 to TRBJ1-1; possibly TRBD1 for D (6 bases). Germline V CDR1 and CDR2: LGHDT, YNNKEL (reference sequence). The ends were cut back, 4 bases at V and 7 bases at J, with 16 bases in the middle. CDR3 length equals 14 residues. The CDR3 loop is CASSRGKDSIEAFF. CDR3 in DNA: TGTGCCAGCAGCCGGGGAAAGGACAGTATTGAAGCTTTCTTT.

Written as DNA, the CDR3 is TGTGCCAGCAGTCCCACAGGGGTAACCGGGGCTTTCTTT. Translation gives CASSPTGVTGAFF. This chain links TRBV28 with TRBJ1-1; TRBD1 matches 7 bases. This CDR3 has 13 amino acids. Per the germline V gene, CDR1 is MDHEN and CDR2 is SYDVKM. Trimming cost V 5 bases and J 11 bases; bases outside gene matches: 11. Looking up the rest from reference TRBV28 and TRBJ1-1 gives the full variable domain: DVKVTQSSRYLVKRTGEKVFLECVQDMDHENMFWYRQDPGLGLRLIYFSYDVKMKEKGDIPEGYSVSREKKERFSLILESASTNQTSMYLCASSPTGVTGAFFGQGTRLTVV.

This clonotype was recorded many times. This sequence joins TRBV18 and TRBJ2-1, with 14 bases fitting TRBD2. Germline loops: CDR1 KGHSH, CDR2 LQKENI. V trimming: 3 bases; J trimming: 4 bases; junction bases outside the gene matches: 8. This CDR3 spans 18 amino acids. This CDR3 is CASSPQGLAGASYNEQFF. The CDR3 nucleotides are TGTGCCAGCTCACCGCAGGGACTAGCGGGAGCTTCGTACAATGAGCAGTTCTTC.

In its sample, this clonotype was seen a few times. The genes are TRBV29-1 and TRBJ2-6; D remains unclear. In germline, CDR1 is SQVTM, CDR2 ANQGSEA. V shed 0 bases and J shed 4 bases, with 10 bases lying between them. The CDR3 totals 15 residues. This CDR3 is CSVEDPVTGANVLTF. DNA of the CDR3: TGCAGCGTTGAAGACCCAGTAACCGGGGCCAACGTCCTGACTTTC.

This clonotype was counted at least ten times. This rearrangement joins TRBV12-3 or TRBV12-4 to TRBJ2-5, with TRBD2 matching over 10 bases. The CDR3 runs 15 residues. J was trimmed by 5 bases and V by 6 bases; bases with no gene match: 9. The CDR3, as DNA: TGTGCCAGCAGCGCCTTCTCTAGCGGGAGTGAGACCCAGTACTTC. Translated, it gives CASSAFSSGSETQYF.

In its sample, this clonotype was seen many times. This chain links TRBV5-1 with TRBJ2-3; D ambiguous. Germline lookup yields CDR1 SGHRS and CDR2 YFSETQ. V was pared by 2 bases and J by 0 bases, with 10 bases between. The CDR3 is 15 amino acids. CDR3 in amino acids: CASSFTSSSTDTQYF. CDR3 bases: TGCGCCAGCAGCTTCACCAGCTCTAGCACAGATACGCAGTATTTT. Together with reference TRBV5-1 and TRBJ2-3, the CDR3 gives the full variable domain: KAGVTQTPRYLIKTRGQQVTLSCSPISGHRSVSWYQQTPGQGLQFLFEYFSETQRNKGNFPGRFSGRQFSNSRSEMNVSTLELGDSALYLCASSFTSSSTDTQYFGPGTRLTVL.

There are many counts of this clonotype. This chain uses TRBV5-1 with TRBJ1-2, with D tentatively TRBD1 (6 bases). V was shortened by 2 bases and J by 4 bases, with 21 bases between the two germline ends. Germline V CDR1 and CDR2: SGHRS, YFSETQ. The CDR3 has 17 residues. Here the CDR3 DNA reads TGCGCCAGCAGCTTCAGTGGGGACACGGACATCGGCTATGGCTACACCTTC. Its protein product is CASSFSGDTDIGYGYTF. The full variable domain, in which reference TRBV5-1 and TRBJ1-2 provide the parts outside the CDR3, is KAGVTQTPRYLIKTRGQQVTLSCSPISGHRSVSWYQQTPGQGLQFLFEYFSETQRNKGNFPGRFSGRQFSNSRSEMNVSTLELGDSALYLCASSFSGDTDIGYGYTFGSGTRLTVV.

V and J are TRBV11-1 and TRBJ2-7, with D possibly matching TRBD1 (6 bases). In germline, CDR1 is SGHAT, CDR2 FQDESV (reference sequence). Trimming shortened V by 5 bases and J by 2 bases, and 16 bases separated the two germline ends. The CDR3 is made up of 15 amino acids. Written as DNA, the CDR3 is TGTGCCAGCAGCCATGCAGGGGCCCCGGCCTACGAGCAGTACTTC. Translating it yields CASSHAGAPAYEQYF.